This T cell receptor (beta chain) derives from a study of STAT5B mutations in CD4+ large granular lymphocyte leukemia. Whole-study context: Among healthy controls, a particular HLA allele went with more CDR3 'QG' motifs. Whole-study findings and limits: Compared with healthy controls (2/35), patient top clones favored TRBV06 (8/27). Higher CD4+ than CD8+ T-LGLL clonality might reflect small sample size.

Notes on this clone: Its antigen remains unknown.

In the original processing: A productive frequency of 2.59 x 10-5 was the lowest detectable. Sequenced by immunoSEQ multiplex PCR; TCRdb stores in-frame clones only, minus some. That table gives V, J and clone size, and the DNA gave D and trimming. This table has approximately 39,000 clones, approximately 85% appearing once. This CDR3 has 16 amino acids. Germline V gene sequence: CDR1 SGHRS, CDR2 YFSETQ. Trimming removed 0 bases from V and 2 bases from J; junction bases left unmatched: 5. The sample taken for sequencing was CD4+ T cells from blood buffy coats. The gene calls are TRBV5-1 and TRBJ1-2; 9 bases agree with TRBD1. The receptor's source is a human donor in good health. CDR3 residues: CASSLAGQGLNYGYTF. CDR3 in DNA: TGCGCCAGCAGCTTGGCGGGACAGGGATTAAACTATGGCTACACCTTC.